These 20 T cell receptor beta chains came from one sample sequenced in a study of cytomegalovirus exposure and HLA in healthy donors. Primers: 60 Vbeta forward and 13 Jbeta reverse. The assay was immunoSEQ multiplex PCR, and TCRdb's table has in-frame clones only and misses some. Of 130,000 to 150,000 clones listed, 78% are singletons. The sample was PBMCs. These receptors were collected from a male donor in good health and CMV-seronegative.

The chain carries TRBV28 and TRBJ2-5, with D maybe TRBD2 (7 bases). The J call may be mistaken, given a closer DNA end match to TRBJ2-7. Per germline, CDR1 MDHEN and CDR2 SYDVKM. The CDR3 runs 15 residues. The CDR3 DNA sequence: TGTGCCAGCAGTTCCCCCGGGGGGCAAAGCAACGAGCAGTACTTC. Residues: CASSSPGGQSNEQYF.

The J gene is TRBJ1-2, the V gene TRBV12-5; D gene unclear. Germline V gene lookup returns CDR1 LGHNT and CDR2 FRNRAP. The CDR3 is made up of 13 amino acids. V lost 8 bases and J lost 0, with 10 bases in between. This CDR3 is CASSPSPNYGYTF. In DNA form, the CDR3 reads TGTGCTAGTAGCCCGTCCCCTAACTATGGCTACACCTTC.

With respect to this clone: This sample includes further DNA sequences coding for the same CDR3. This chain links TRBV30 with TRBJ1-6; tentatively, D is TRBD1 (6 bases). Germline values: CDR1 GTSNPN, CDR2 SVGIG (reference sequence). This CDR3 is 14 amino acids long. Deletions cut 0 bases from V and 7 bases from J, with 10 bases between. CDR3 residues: CAWSVTGSNSPLHF. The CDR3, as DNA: TGTGCCTGGAGTGTAACAGGGTCGAATTCACCCCTCCACTTT.

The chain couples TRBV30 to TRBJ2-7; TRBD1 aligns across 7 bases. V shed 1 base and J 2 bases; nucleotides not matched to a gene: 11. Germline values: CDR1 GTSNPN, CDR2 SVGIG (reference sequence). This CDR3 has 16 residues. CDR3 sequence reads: CAWSAPIRGSTYEQYF. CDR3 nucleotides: TGTGCCTGGAGTGCCCCCATCAGGGGGAGCACCTACGAGCAGTACTTC.

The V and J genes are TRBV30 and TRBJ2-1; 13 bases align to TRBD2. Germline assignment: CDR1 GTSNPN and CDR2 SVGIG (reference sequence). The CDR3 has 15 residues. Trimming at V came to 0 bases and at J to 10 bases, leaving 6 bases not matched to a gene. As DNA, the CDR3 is TGTGCCTGGAGTGTCGGACTAGCGGGGGCGACAGAGCAGTTCTTC. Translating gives CAWSVGLAGATEQFF.

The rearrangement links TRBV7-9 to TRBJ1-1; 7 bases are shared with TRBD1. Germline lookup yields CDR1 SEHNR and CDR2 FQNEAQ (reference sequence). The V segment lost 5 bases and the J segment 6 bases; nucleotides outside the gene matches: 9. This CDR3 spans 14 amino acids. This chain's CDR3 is CASSQLGGQPEAFF. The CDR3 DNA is TGTGCCAGCAGCCAACTAGGGGGACAGCCTGAAGCTTTCTTT.

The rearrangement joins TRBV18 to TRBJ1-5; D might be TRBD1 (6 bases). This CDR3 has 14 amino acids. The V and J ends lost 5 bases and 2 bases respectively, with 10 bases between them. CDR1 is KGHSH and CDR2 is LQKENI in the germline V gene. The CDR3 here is CASSTDRGNQPQHF. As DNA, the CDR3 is TGTGCCAGCTCAACGGACAGAGGCAATCAGCCCCAGCATTTT.

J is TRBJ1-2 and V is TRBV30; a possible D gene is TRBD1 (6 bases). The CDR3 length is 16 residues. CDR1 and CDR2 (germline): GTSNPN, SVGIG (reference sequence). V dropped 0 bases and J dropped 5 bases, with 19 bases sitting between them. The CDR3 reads CAWSVLRGLGIYGYTF. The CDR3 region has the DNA TGTGCCTGGAGTGTATTAAGGGGGTTGGGGATTTATGGCTACACCTTC.

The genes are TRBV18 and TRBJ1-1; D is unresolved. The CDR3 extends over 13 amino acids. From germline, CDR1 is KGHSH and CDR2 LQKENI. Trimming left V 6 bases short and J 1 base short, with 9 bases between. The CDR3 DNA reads TGTGCCAGCTCCGGGGAGGCGAACACTGAAGCTTTCTTT. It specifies CASSGEANTEAFF.

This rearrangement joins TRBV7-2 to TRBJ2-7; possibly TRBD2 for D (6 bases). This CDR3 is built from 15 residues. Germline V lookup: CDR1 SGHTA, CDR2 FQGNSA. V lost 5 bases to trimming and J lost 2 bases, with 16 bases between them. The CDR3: CASSPLLAAAYEQYF. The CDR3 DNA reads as TGTGCCAGCAGCCCACTCTTAGCGGCGGCCTACGAGCAGTACTTC.

The CDR3 loop reads CASSGQGANYGYTF. In DNA form, the CDR3 reads TGTGCCAGCTCCGGACAGGGAGCGAACTATGGCTACACCTTC. The chain carries TRBV5-6 and TRBJ1-2; TRBD1 aligns across 8 bases. V dropped 7 bases and J dropped 2; count of bases not matched to a gene: 7. Germline CDR1 SGHDT, CDR2 YYEEEE. This CDR3 contains 14 residues.

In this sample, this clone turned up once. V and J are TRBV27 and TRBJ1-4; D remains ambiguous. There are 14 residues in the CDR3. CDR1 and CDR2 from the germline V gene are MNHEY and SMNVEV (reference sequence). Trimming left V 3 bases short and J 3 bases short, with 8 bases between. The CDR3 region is CASSFGPANEKLFF. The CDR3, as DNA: TGTGCCAGCAGTTTTGGGCCCGCTAATGAAAAACTGTTTTTT. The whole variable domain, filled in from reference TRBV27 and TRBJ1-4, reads EAQVTQNPRYLITVTGKKLTVTCSQNMNHEYMSWYRQDPGLGLRQIYYSMNVEVTDKGDVPEGYKVSRKEKRNFPLILESPSPNQTSLYFCASSFGPANEKLFFGSGTQLSVL.

The DNA for the CDR3 is TGTGCCAGCAGTCGAGATCCCCAGGTGCAAGAGACCCAGTACTTC. It codes for CASSRDPQVQETQYF. This chain links TRBV25-1 with TRBJ2-5; D gene ambiguous. This CDR3 is 15 amino acids long. Trimming took off 5 bases at V and 2 bases at J, with 15 bases between the two ends. Germline CDR1 and CDR2: MGHDK and SYGVNS. Full variable domain (rest looked up from reference TRBV25-1 and TRBJ2-5): EADIYQTPRYLVIGTGKKITLECSQTMGHDKMYWYQQDPGMELHLIHYSYGVNSTEKGDLSSESTVSRIRTEHFPLTLESARPSHTSQYLCASSRDPQVQETQYFGPGTRLLVL.

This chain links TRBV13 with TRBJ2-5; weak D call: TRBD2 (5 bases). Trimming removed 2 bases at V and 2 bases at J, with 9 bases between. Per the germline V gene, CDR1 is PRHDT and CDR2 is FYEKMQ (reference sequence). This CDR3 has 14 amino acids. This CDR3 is CASSLPSLQETQYF. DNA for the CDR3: TGTGCCAGCAGCTTACCTAGCCTACAAGAGACCCAGTACTTC.

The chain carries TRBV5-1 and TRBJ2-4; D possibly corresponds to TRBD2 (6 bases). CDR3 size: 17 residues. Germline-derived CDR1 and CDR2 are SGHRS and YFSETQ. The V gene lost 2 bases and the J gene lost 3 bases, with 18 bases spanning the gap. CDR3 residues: CASSFRLAGILKNIQYF. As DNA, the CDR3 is TGCGCCAGCAGCTTTCGCCTGGCGGGAATACTCAAAAACATTCAGTACTTC.

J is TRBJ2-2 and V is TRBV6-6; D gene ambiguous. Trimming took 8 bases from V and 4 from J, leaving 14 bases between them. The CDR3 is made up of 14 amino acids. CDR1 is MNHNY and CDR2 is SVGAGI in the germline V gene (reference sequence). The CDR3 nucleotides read TGTGCCAGCCGGCAGTTGTGGAGCACCGGGGAGCTGTTTTTT. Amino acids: CASRQLWSTGELFF.

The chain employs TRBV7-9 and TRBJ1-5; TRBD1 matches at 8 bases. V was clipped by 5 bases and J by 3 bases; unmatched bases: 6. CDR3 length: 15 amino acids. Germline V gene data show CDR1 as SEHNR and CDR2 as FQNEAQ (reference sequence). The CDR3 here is CASSNAGQDNQPQHF. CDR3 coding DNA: TGTGCCAGCAGCAATGCGGGACAGGACAATCAGCCCCAGCATTTT. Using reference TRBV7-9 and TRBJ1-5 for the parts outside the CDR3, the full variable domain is DTGVSQNPRHKITKRGQNVTFRCDPISEHNRLYWYRQTLGQGPEFLTYFQNEAQLEKSRLLSDRFSAERPKGSFSTLEIQRTEQGDSAMYLCASSNAGQDNQPQHFGDGTRLSIL.

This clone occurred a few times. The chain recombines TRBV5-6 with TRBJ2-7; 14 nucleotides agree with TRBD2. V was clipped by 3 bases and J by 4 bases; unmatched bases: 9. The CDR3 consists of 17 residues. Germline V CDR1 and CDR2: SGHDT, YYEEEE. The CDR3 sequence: CASSSWGLAGENYEQYF. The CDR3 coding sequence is TGTGCCAGCAGCTCCTGGGGACTAGCGGGGGAAAATTACGAGCAGTACTTC.

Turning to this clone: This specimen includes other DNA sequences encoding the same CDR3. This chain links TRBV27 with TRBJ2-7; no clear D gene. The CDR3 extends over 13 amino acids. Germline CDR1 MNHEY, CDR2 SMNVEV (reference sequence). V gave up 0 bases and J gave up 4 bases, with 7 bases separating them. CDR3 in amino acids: CASSLSRGYEQYF. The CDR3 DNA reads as TGTGCCAGCAGTTTATCCAGAGGTTACGAGCAGTACTTC.

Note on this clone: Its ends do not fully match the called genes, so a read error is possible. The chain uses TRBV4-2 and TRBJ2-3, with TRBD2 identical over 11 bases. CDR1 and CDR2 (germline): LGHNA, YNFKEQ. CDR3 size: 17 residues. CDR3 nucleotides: TGTGCCAGCCGCCAACCAACGGGACTAGCGGAGGCAGATACGCAGTATTTT. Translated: CASRQPTGLAEADTQYF.